The present entry profiles one TCR beta chain with its context. Its matching antigen is unknown. The protocol was immunoSEQ multiplex PCR, while the TCRdb copy is restricted to in-frame clones and leaves out a portion. Among about 2.2 million clones listed, roughly 95% were seen once. Germline V gives CDR1 GTSNPN, CDR2 SVGIG (reference sequence). The V segment lost 3 bases and the J segment 5 bases; nucleotides outside the gene matches: 13. The CDR3 runs to 15 residues. The data stem from a study of shared clonotypes between healthy human individuals. Study-level background: Ranging from 18 to 49 in age, donors were two women and a few men. General observations from the study: The authors sampled blood alone, and tissue repertoires likely differ. Though the depth was large, rarefaction showed that sorted-subset sequencing was incomplete. Around 5% of naive CD4 clonotypes were common to a few donors.

Naive CD8 isolation took CD45RO-negative cells positively selected for CCR7 and excluded terminally differentiated effector memory CD45RA+ cells. The sequenced sample was naive CD8+ T cells from PBMCs. The TCR originated in a man aged 18 to 30 in good health. Some clones in this sample may be carry-over from other donors' samples. This chain links TRBV30 with TRBJ2-7, with 7 bases aligning to TRBD1. CDR3 DNA: TGTGCCTGGAGGGCGCGCGAGACAGGGTTCCACGAGCAGTACTTC. This encodes CAWRARETGFHEQYF.